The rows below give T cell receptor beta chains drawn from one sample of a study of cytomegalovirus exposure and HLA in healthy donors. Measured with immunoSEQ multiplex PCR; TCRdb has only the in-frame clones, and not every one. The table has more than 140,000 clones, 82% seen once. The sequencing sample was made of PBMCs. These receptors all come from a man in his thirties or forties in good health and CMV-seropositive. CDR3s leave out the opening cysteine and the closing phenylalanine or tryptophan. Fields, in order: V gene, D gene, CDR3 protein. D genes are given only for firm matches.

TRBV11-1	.	ASTQGQPTDTQY
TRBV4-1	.	ASSQESYRYTGELF
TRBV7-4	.	ASSFRRSNQPQH
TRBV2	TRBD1	ASRSLKTGINEQY
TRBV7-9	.	ASSPFAGRRELF
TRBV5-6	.	ASSFQGTRETQY
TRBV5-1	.	ASRLGEATDTQY
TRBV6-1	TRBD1	ASSPWTGGTGELF
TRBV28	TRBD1	ASSPGGHGYT
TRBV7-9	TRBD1	ASSPAGTVNTEAF
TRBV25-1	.	ASSEQAKSYEQY
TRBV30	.	AWSFMTSSGNTIY
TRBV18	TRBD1	ASSPLGQPYNEQY
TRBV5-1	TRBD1	ASSDRTGDSPLH
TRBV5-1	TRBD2	ASSAHSSGRANEQF
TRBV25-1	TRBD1	ASLTGGDTEAF
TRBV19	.	ASSTRETQY
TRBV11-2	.	ASTPEEIGTGELF
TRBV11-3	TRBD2	ASSLAGADYNEQF
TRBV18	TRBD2	ASATSGSYNEQF
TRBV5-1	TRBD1	ASSLGQGLTDTQY
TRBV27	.	ASPIKRWGLFTDTQY
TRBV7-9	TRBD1	ASSLQGAGSPLH
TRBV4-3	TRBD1	ASSRLQGQDIEKLF
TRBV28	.	ASSSRQLLAF
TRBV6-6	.	ASSYRTANYGYT
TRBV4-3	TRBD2	ASSQYSGGAGDTQY
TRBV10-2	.	ASSDGGSLEKLF
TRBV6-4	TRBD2	ASSPPAGLAIDEQF
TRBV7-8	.	ASSKSTGTIDTEAF
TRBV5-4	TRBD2	ASSRMPGLAGDLADTQY
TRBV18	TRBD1	ASSPTDRGENNEQF
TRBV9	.	ASSVFDRDYGYT
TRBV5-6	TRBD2	ASSWFLLAGEYNEQF
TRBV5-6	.	ASSLGQTNGEQY
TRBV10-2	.	ASSDQQSSYNSPLH